These 32 T cell receptor beta chains share one sample of origin, sequenced in a study of cytomegalovirus exposure and HLA in healthy donors. PCR involved 60 Vbeta and 13 Jbeta primers. Clones were read by immunoSEQ multiplex PCR, and TCRdb kept only the in-frame ones, dropping some. The table has about 70,000 clones, about 74% seen once. The sequencing input was PBMCs. Receptors originate from a human donor in good health.

This clone was picked up a small number of times. The chain carries TRBV2 and TRBJ1-1; 10 nucleotides align to TRBD1. CDR1 is SNHLY and CDR2 is FYNNEI in the germline V gene. Trimming cost V 7 bases and J 0 bases; bases outside gene matches: 2. The CDR3 spans 14 residues. The CDR3, as DNA: TGTGCCAGCAAGACAGGGGGCTTGAACACTGAAGCTTTCTTT. Translated, it gives CASKTGGLNTEAFF.

V usage is TRBV5-1 and J usage is TRBJ1-1; a weak D match, TRBD1 (5 bases). V gave up 2 bases and J gave up 7 bases, with 18 bases separating them. Germline loops: CDR1 SGHRS, CDR2 YFSETQ. CDR3 size: 15 residues. This CDR3 is CASSFGYRGVNEAFF. As DNA, the CDR3 is TGCGCCAGCAGCTTTGGGTATCGGGGGGTTAATGAAGCTTTCTTT.

V usage is TRBV19 and J usage is TRBJ2-2; 12 bases agree with TRBD2. The CDR3 runs 16 residues. Germline CDR1 LNHDA, CDR2 SQIVND (reference sequence). V lost 7 bases to trimming and J lost 7 bases; unmatched junction nucleotides: 10. The CDR3 reads CASIPLAGGPIGELFF. The CDR3, as DNA: TGTGCCAGTATTCCTCTAGCGGGAGGGCCGATCGGGGAGCTGTTTTTT.

This chain links TRBV7-9 with TRBJ1-6; TRBD1 agrees at 7 bases. Germline V gene data show CDR1 as SEHNR and CDR2 as FQNEAQ (reference sequence). The CDR3 has 17 residues. Trimming took 5 bases from V and 0 from J; bases not matched to a gene: 7. DNA for the CDR3: TGTGCCAGCAGCCGGGACAGTTATAGCTCCTATAATTCACCCCTCCACTTT. Encoded protein: CASSRDSYSSYNSPLHF.

This chain joins TRBV30 and TRBJ1-6; D is uncertain. Germline V gene sequence: CDR1 GTSNPN, CDR2 SVGIG (reference sequence). V lost 1 base and J lost 10, with 11 bases in between. The CDR3 spans 13 residues. CDR3 in DNA: TGTGCCTGGAGTGACCAGTCATGGTCACCCCTCCACTTT. This translates into CAWSDQSWSPLHF.

This clone was seen only once. The chain links TRBV5-4 to TRBJ2-7, with a possible D match to TRBD2 (6 bases). The CDR3 is made up of 15 amino acids. Germline-derived CDR1 and CDR2 are SGHNT and YYREEE (reference sequence). Trimming removed 4 bases at V and 6 bases at J, with 20 bases between. The CDR3 region is CASSPSGTSWGEQYF. The CDR3 DNA follows: TGTGCCAGCAGCCCATCGGGAACTAGCTGGGGCGAGCAGTACTTC.

The chain links TRBV12-5 to TRBJ2-7; 14 bases fit TRBD2. Germline values: CDR1 LGHNT, CDR2 FRNRAP. Losses at the gene ends were 6 bases for V and 5 bases for J; bases not matched to a gene: 6. The CDR3 contains 15 residues. CDR3: CASGLGTSGSNEQYF. CDR3 nucleotides: TGTGCTAGTGGCCTAGGGACTAGCGGGAGCAACGAGCAGTACTTC.

The rearrangement joins TRBV5-1 to TRBJ2-7; 9 positions agree with TRBD1. This CDR3 has 14 residues. CDR1 SGHRS and CDR2 YFSETQ come from the germline V gene. V trimming: 5 bases; J trimming: 4 bases; junction bases outside the gene matches: 7. The CDR3 DNA reads as TGCGCCAGCAGTTTCGACAGGGGGGTTTACGAGCAGTACTTC. It codes for CASSFDRGVYEQYF.

This rearrangement joins TRBV10-1 to TRBJ2-2; 15 bases line up with TRBD2. CDR3 size: 18 residues. The germline V gene has CDR1 WNHNN and CDR2 SYGVQD (reference sequence). The J segment lost 0 bases and the V segment lost 5 bases, leaving 4 bases of the junction unmatched. CDR3 in amino acids: CASSRGLAGGPNTGELFF. The CDR3 DNA reads TGCGCCAGCAGTCGCGGACTAGCGGGAGGGCCGAACACCGGGGAGCTGTTTTTT.

This clone has more than one count but fewer than ten. The chain links TRBV7-8 to TRBJ2-1; 11 bases agree with TRBD2. Trimming at V came to 5 bases and at J to 7 bases, leaving 7 bases not matched to a gene. Germline CDR1 reads SGHVS; CDR2 reads FQNEAQ. The CDR3 runs 15 residues. Written as DNA, the CDR3 is TGTGCCAGCAGCCTTAGCGGGAGGGTGGGAAATGAGCAGTTCTTC. Its protein is CASSLSGRVGNEQFF.

The chain combines TRBV6-5 with TRBJ1-2; TRBD1 might be the D (6 bases). The CDR3 spans 15 residues. Per the germline V gene, CDR1 is MNHEY and CDR2 is SVGAGI. The ends were cut back, 4 bases at V and 5 bases at J, with 17 bases in the middle. CDR3 bases: TGTGCCAGCAGTTCCCCTAGGGCAGGGGAGTATGGCTACACCTTC. Translation gives CASSSPRAGEYGYTF.

CDR3 nucleotides: TGTGCCAGCAGCGTAGAGTACCAGGGCGGCTACACCTTC. Translated: CASSVEYQGGYTF. The rearrangement links TRBV9 to TRBJ1-2, with D maybe TRBD1 (5 bases). Trimming shortened V by 0 bases and J by 8 bases, and 11 bases separated the two germline ends. The CDR3 covers 13 residues. The germline CDR1 and CDR2 sequences are SGDLS and YYNGEE.

Only a few counts were recorded for this clone. The chain recombines TRBV5-4 with TRBJ2-3, with TRBD2 identical over 14 bases. Germline V gene lookup returns CDR1 SGHNT and CDR2 YYREEE (reference sequence). V shed 4 bases and J 2 bases; nucleotides not matched to a gene: 9. This CDR3 is built from 18 residues. In nucleotides, the CDR3 is TGTGCCAGCAGCCTGACTAGCGGGAGGGCCTCAGTCACAGATACGCAGTATTTT. Translation gives CASSLTSGRASVTDTQYF. Full variable domain (rest looked up from reference TRBV5-4 and TRBJ2-3): ETGVTQSPTHLIKTRGQQVTLRCSSQSGHNTVSWYQQALGQGPQFIFQYYREEENGRGNFPPRFSGLQFPNYSSELNVNALELDDSALYLCASSLTSGRASVTDTQYFGPGTRLTVL.

The chain has TRBV1 and TRBJ1-4; no DNA check was done on the table's D call, TRBD1. TRBV1 is a listed pseudogene. CDR3 length: 14 residues. This CDR3 reads CTSSLGQGDEKLFF. In DNA, the CDR3 is TGCACCAGCAGCCTCGGGCAGGGTGATGAAAAACTGTTTTTT.

J is TRBJ1-2 and V is TRBV6-6; 10 bases map to TRBD1. The CDR3 is 15 residues long. Losses at the gene ends were 5 bases for V and 6 bases for J; bases not matched to a gene: 9. In germline, CDR1 is MNHNY, CDR2 SVGAGI (reference sequence). The CDR3 nucleotides read TGTGCCAGCAGTACTGGGACAGGGGCGAAAAATGGCTACACCTTC. It translates to CASSTGTGAKNGYTF.

The chain has TRBV7-8 and TRBJ2-1; 11 bases are shared with TRBD2. V lost 7 bases to trimming and J lost 0 bases; unmatched junction nucleotides: 2. The CDR3 is made up of 15 amino acids. Looked up from germline, CDR1 is SGHVS and CDR2 is FQNEAQ. The CDR3 spells CASISGRASYNEQFF. DNA of the CDR3: TGTGCCAGCATTAGCGGGAGGGCCTCCTACAATGAGCAGTTCTTC. Full variable domain (outside the CDR3, taken from reference TRBV7-8 and TRBJ2-1): GAGVSQSPRYKVAKRGQDVALRCDPISGHVSLFWYQQALGQGPEFLTYFQNEAQLDKSGLPSDRFFAERPEGSVSTLKIQRTQQEDSAVYLCASISGRASYNEQFFGPGTRLTVL.

The J gene is TRBJ1-2, the V gene TRBV7-8; D uncertain. V was shortened by 4 bases and J by 4 bases, with 13 bases between the two germline ends. The CDR3 is made up of 14 amino acids. The V gene's germline CDR1 is SGHVS and CDR2 FQNEAQ. The CDR3 protein is CASSWTREIYGYTF. The CDR3 DNA follows: TGTGCCAGCAGCTGGACTAGGGAAATCTATGGCTACACCTTC.

This clone was seen more than once but under ten times. The chain has TRBV5-1 and TRBJ2-6; 8 bases line up with TRBD1. CDR1 SGHRS and CDR2 YFSETQ come from the germline V gene. This CDR3 is 16 amino acids long. J gave up 4 bases and V 1 base, and 4 bases lay outside the gene matches. The CDR3 sequence is CASSLTGGEGANVLTF. In DNA form, the CDR3 reads TGCGCCAGCAGCTTGACAGGGGGTGAGGGGGCCAACGTCCTGACTTTC.

The V and J genes are TRBV9 and TRBJ1-2, with D perhaps matching TRBD1 (5 bases). The CDR3 length is 16 residues. Germline V gene lookup returns CDR1 SGDLS and CDR2 YYNGEE. Trimming took 0 bases from V and 0 from J, leaving 12 bases between them. CDR3 nucleotides: TGTGCCAGCAGCGTAGCTAGCGACAGACCTAACTATGGCTACACCTTC. As protein: CASSVASDRPNYGYTF.

CDR3 sequence reads: CAWNPGETQYF. The CDR3 nucleotides are TGTGCCTGGAACCCCGGGGAGACCCAGTACTTC. V and J are TRBV30 and TRBJ2-5; D is ambiguous. This CDR3 has 11 amino acids. V was clipped by 4 bases and J by 5 bases, with 8 bases between them. In germline, CDR1 is GTSNPN, CDR2 SVGIG (reference sequence).

The chain joins TRBV20-1 to TRBJ2-7; 12 nucleotides line up with TRBD2. Germline V lookup: CDR1 DFQATT, CDR2 SNEGSKA (reference sequence). V shed 5 bases and J 12 bases; nucleotides not matched to a gene: 5. CDR3 length: 11 amino acids. The CDR3 DNA is TGCAGTGCTCTAGCGGGAGGGATTCCGTACTTC. This encodes CSALAGGIPYF.

V is TRBV6-5 and J is TRBJ2-2; D is unclear. CDR1 is MNHEY and CDR2 is SVGAGI in the germline V gene. CDR3 size: 16 residues. The germline V and J ends were trimmed by 0 bases and 3 bases, with 11 bases remaining between them. CDR3 sequence (DNA): TGTGCCAGCAGTTACTCGGCGGTTGACTACACCGGGGAGCTGTTTTTT. This translates into CASSYSAVDYTGELFF.

This clone was seen just once. The genes are TRBV28 and TRBJ1-2; tentative D call: TRBD1 (5 bases). Germline V lookup: CDR1 MDHEN, CDR2 SYDVKM. This CDR3 comprises 16 residues. With 0 bases removed from V and 0 bases from J, the gap between germline ends came to 11 bases. Here the CDR3 reads CASSLWGPASNYGYTF. CDR3 nucleotide sequence: TGTGCCAGCAGTTTATGGGGGCCAGCTTCTAACTATGGCTACACCTTC.

The rearrangement links TRBV29-1 to TRBJ1-1; D call uncertain. From germline, CDR1 is SQVTM and CDR2 ANQGSEA. CDR3 length: 13 amino acids. V lost 6 bases and J 1 base, leaving 12 bases between the germline ends. CDR3 amino acids: CSVARQANTEAFF. The CDR3 region has the DNA TGCAGCGTAGCACGTCAGGCGAACACTGAAGCTTTCTTT.

The rearrangement links TRBV6-1 to TRBJ2-2; 8 bases align to TRBD1. V was pared by 6 bases and J by 4 bases, with 1 base of the junction left unmatched. This CDR3 spans 13 amino acids. Germline V gene lookup returns CDR1 MNHNS and CDR2 SASEGT. The CDR3, as DNA: TGTGCCAGCAGGACAGGGGCCACCGGGGAGCTGTTTTTT. Its protein is CASRTGATGELFF.

V and J are TRBV11-2 and TRBJ1-1; 9 bases line up with TRBD1. Germline CDR1 reads SGHAT; CDR2 reads FQNNGV. The CDR3 totals 14 residues. V lost 5 bases, J lost 2 bases, and 3 bases stayed unmatched. CDR3: CASSRDRANTEAFF. The CDR3 bases are TGTGCCAGCAGCCGGGACAGGGCAAACACTGAAGCTTTCTTT.

In DNA, the CDR3 is TGTGCCTGGGTTAGACAGGGGGCAGAATACGAGCAGTACTTC. Its protein product is CAWVRQGAEYEQYF. This rearrangement joins TRBV30 to TRBJ2-7; TRBD1 agrees at 10 bases. Germline assignment: CDR1 GTSNPN and CDR2 SVGIG (reference sequence). V dropped 5 bases and J dropped 4; count of bases not matched to a gene: 8. The CDR3 totals 14 residues.

This clone came up once. The J gene is TRBJ2-5, the V gene TRBV5-1; 8 bases agree with TRBD2. The CDR3 sequence is 14 residues long. V gave up 4 bases and J gave up 4 bases; unmatched junction bases: 6. Per the germline V gene, CDR1 is SGHRS and CDR2 is YFSETQ. CDR3 DNA sequence: TGCGCCAGCAGCCTCGGGGGGGTCCCAGAGACCCAGTACTTC. Its translation: CASSLGGVPETQYF.

V usage is TRBV27 and J usage is TRBJ1-5; tentative D call: TRBD1 (6 bases). Looked up from germline, CDR1 is MNHEY and CDR2 is SMNVEV (reference sequence). This CDR3 comprises 14 residues. The ends were cut back, 4 bases at V and 6 bases at J, with 13 bases in the middle. The CDR3 spells CASSSTGLGQPQHF. Here the CDR3 DNA reads TGTGCCAGCAGTTCCACAGGGTTAGGTCAGCCCCAGCATTTT.

The chain is built from TRBV6-5 and TRBJ2-3; tentatively, D is TRBD1 (6 bases). V was clipped by 11 bases and J by 0 bases, with 15 bases between them. The germline CDR1 and CDR2 sequences are MNHEY and SVGAGI. This CDR3 contains 14 residues. CDR3 residues: CACRTGLSTDTQYF. As DNA, the CDR3 is TGTGCCTGCCGAACAGGGCTTAGCACAGATACGCAGTATTTT.

This clone was counted a few times. The chain recombines TRBV18 with TRBJ2-1, with 7 nucleotides matching TRBD1. V was pared by 2 bases and J by 4 bases, with 8 bases of the junction left unmatched. Germline assignment: CDR1 KGHSH and CDR2 LQKENI. The CDR3 covers 16 residues. The CDR3 DNA is TGTGCCAGCTCACCAGCACAGGGGCCTGGATACAATGAGCAGTTCTTC. Its protein is CASSPAQGPGYNEQFF.

The chain combines TRBV15 with TRBJ2-3; unclear D gene. Germline-derived CDR1 and CDR2 are LNHNV and YYDKDF (reference sequence). Trimming pared 5 bases from V and 0 bases from J, leaving 12 bases between. The CDR3 is made up of 15 amino acids. CDR3 region: CATSGPQRSTDTQYF. The CDR3 DNA reads as TGTGCCACCAGCGGGCCCCAAAGAAGCACAGATACGCAGTATTTT. Filled out from reference TRBV15 and TRBJ2-3, the complete variable domain reads DAMVIQNPRYQVTQFGKPVTLSCSQTLNHNVMYWYQQKSSQAPKLLFHYYDKDFNNEADTPDNFQSRRPNTSFCFLDIRSPGLGDTAMYLCATSGPQRSTDTQYFGPGTRLTVL.